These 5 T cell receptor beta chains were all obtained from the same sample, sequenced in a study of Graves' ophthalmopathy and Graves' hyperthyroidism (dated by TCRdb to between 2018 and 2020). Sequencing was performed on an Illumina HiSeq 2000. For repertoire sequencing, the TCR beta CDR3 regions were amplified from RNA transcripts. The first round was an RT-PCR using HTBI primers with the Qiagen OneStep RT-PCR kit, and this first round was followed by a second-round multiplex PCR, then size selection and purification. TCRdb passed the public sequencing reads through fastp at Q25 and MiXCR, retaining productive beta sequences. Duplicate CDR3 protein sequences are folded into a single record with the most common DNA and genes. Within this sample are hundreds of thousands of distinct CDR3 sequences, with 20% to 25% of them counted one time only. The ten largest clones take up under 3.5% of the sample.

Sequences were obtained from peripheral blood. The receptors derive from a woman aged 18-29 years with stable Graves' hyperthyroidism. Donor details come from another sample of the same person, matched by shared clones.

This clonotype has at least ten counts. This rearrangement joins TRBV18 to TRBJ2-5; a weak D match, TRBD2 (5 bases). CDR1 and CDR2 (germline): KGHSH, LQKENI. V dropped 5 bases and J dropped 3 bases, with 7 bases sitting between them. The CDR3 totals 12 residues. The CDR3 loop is CASSFSEETQYF. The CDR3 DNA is TGTGCCAGCTCATTTAGCGAAGAGACCCAGTACTTC.

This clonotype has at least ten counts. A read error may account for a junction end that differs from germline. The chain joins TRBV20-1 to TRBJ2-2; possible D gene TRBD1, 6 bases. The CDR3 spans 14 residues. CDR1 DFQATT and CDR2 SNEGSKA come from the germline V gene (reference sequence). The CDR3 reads CSARITGNAGELFF. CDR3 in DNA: TGCAGTGCTCGGATCACAGGGAACGCCGGGGAGCTGTTTTTT.

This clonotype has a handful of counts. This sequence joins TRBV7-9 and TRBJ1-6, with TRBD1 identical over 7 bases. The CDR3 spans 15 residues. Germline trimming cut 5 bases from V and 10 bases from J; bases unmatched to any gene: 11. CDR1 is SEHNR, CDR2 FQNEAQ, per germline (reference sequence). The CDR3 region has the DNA TGTGCCAGCAGCCCAACAGGGGCTGGGTTCTCACCCCTCCACTTT. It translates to CASSPTGAGFSPLHF.

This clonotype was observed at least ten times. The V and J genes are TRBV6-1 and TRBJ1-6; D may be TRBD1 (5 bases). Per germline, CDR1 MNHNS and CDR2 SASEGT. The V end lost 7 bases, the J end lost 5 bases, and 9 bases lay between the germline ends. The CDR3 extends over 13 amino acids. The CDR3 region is CASKRGNNSPLHF. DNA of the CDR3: TGTGCCAGCAAAAGGGGAAATAATTCACCCCTCCACTTT.

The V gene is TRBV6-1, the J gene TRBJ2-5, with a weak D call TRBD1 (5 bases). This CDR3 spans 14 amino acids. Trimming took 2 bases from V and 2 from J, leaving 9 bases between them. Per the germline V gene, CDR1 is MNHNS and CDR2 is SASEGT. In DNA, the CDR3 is TGTGCCAGCAGTGAAACAGGTGCACAAGAGACCCAGTACTTC. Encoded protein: CASSETGAQETQYF.